This T cell receptor (beta chain) was found in a study of blood T cell repertoires in COVID-19. CDR3 size: 15 residues. In germline, CDR1 is LNHNV, CDR2 YYDKDF (reference sequence). J was trimmed by 1 base and V by 5 bases; bases with no gene match: 4. Clones were read by immunoSEQ multiplex PCR, and TCRdb kept only the in-frame ones, dropping some. The sample has some 120,000 clones, around 81% seen once. V gene TRBV15 combines with J gene TRBJ2-2, with 7 bases aligning to TRBD1. Sequenced: peripheral blood. The receptor was isolated from a human donor in a cohort sampled during active COVID-19. CDR3 region: CATSEGAGNTGELFF. The DNA of the CDR3 is TGTGCCACCAGCGAGGGGGCAGGGAACACCGGGGAGCTGTTTTTT.